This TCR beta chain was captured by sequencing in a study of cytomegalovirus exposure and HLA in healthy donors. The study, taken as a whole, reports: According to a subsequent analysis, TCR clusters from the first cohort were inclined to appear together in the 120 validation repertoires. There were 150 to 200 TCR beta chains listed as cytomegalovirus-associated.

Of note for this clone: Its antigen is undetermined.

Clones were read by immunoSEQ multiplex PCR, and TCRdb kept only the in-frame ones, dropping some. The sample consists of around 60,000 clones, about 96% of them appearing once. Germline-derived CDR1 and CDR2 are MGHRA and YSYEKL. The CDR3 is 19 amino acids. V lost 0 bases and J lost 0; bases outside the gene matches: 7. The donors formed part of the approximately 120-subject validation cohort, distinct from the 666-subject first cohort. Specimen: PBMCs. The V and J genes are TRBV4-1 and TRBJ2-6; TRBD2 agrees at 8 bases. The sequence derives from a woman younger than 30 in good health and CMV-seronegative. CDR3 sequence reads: CASSQDVLADPSGANVLTF. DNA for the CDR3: TGCGCCAGCAGCCAAGATGTACTAGCGGACCCCTCTGGGGCCAACGTCCTGACTTTC.